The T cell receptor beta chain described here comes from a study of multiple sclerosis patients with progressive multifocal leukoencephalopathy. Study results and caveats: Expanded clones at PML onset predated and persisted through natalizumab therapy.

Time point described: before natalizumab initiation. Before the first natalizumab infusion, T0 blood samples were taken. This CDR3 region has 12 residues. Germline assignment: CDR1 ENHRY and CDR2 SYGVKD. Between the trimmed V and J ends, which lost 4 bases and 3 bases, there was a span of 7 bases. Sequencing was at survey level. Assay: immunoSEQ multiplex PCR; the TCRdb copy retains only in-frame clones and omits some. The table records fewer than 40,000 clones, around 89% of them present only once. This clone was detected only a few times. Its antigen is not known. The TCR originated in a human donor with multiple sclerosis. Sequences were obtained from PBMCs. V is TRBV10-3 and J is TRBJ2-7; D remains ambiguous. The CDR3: CAISARHYEQYF. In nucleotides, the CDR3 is TGTGCCATCAGTGCACGGCACTACGAGCAGTACTTC.